Each of the 14 T cell receptor beta chains below was sequenced from the same sample in a study of T cell repertoires in cytomegalovirus infection. From the reads, TCRdb called clonotypes with MiXCR, one entry per CDR3 protein. The repertoire holds around 530,000 distinct CDR3 sequences, approximately 25% seen once, with approximately 13% in the top ten. Sequenced input: PBMCs. These receptors originate from a human donor in good health (CMV status not recorded). Some clones in this sample may be carry-over from other donors' samples.

The table lists this clonotype with a few counts. The J gene is TRBJ2-7, the V gene TRBV27, with 7 bases aligning to TRBD2. The CDR3 sequence is 14 residues long. Trimming took 8 bases from V and 1 from J; bases not matched to a gene: 8. Germline loops: CDR1 MNHEY, CDR2 SMNVEV (reference sequence). The DNA of the CDR3 is TGTGCCAGCTCGTGGAGCGGGACTTCCTACGAGCAGTACTTC. Translating it yields CASSWSGTSYEQYF.

This sequence joins TRBV20-1 and TRBJ2-1; D not certain. The CDR3 has 10 amino acids. The germline gives CDR1 DFQATT, CDR2 SNEGSKA (reference sequence). The CDR3 loop is CSMGWNEQFF. In nucleotides, the CDR3 is TGCAGCATGGGGTGGAATGAGCAGTTCTTC.

The chain is built from TRBV6-8 and TRBJ2-1; 9 bases are shared with TRBD1. This CDR3 region has 16 residues. The V and J ends lost 7 bases and 8 bases, in that order; junction bases with no gene match: 15. Germline lookup yields CDR1 MNHGY and CDR2 SAAAGT. For the CDR3, the DNA is TGTGCCAGCACAACTCTCTTTGGACAGGGGTCGCATGAGCAGTTCTTC. Protein sequence: CASTTLFGQGSHEQFF.

This clonotype was counted only a few times. The chain recombines TRBV19 with TRBJ1-3; 8 bases match TRBD1. This CDR3 has 15 residues. Germline CDR1 LNHDA, CDR2 SQIVND (reference sequence). V lost 10 bases and J lost 0; bases outside the gene matches: 8. CDR3: CATIRQGNSGNTIYF. The CDR3 DNA reads as TGTGCCACAATTCGACAGGGGAACTCTGGAAACACCATATATTTT.

The V gene is TRBV6-2 or TRBV6-3, the J gene TRBJ1-1; 9 bases map to TRBD1. The CDR3 is made up of 14 amino acids. The germline CDR1 and CDR2 sequences are MNHEY and SVGEGT. V dropped 5 bases and J dropped 4; count of bases not matched to a gene: 5. The CDR3 loop is CASSTQGAGTEAFF. The DNA for the CDR3 is TGTGCCAGCAGTACACAGGGGGCCGGCACTGAAGCTTTCTTT.

This clonotype was counted many times. V is TRBV7-9 and J is TRBJ1-5, with D possibly being TRBD1 (5 bases). Trimming shortened V by 5 bases and J by 7 bases, and 18 bases separated the two germline ends. Germline V CDR1 and CDR2: SEHNR, FQNEAQ (reference sequence). This CDR3 region has 15 residues. The CDR3 loop reads CASSPGSGSVQPQHF. As DNA, the CDR3 is TGTGCCAGCAGCCCAGGGTCAGGGAGCGTACAGCCCCAGCATTTT.

This clonotype has at least ten counts. The V gene is TRBV27, the J gene TRBJ1-1, with 10 bases aligning to TRBD1. The CDR3 is 14 amino acids. Germline values: CDR1 MNHEY, CDR2 SMNVEV (reference sequence). The V and J ends lost 7 bases and 7 bases, in that order; junction bases with no gene match: 9. CDR3 sequence: CASTLTGGVGEAFF. CDR3 sequence (DNA): TGTGCCAGCACTTTGACAGGGGGCGTCGGTGAAGCTTTCTTT.

CDR3 DNA sequence: TGTGCCAGCAGCTTAATAGGGCCAAGAGGCACCGGGGAGCTGTTTTTT. Amino acid sequence: CASSLIGPRGTGELFF. This chain connects TRBV7-9 to TRBJ2-2; no firm D call. CDR1 is SEHNR and CDR2 is FQNEAQ in the germline V gene (reference sequence). This CDR3 spans 16 amino acids. Trimming stripped 2 bases from V and 4 bases from J, with 14 bases between.

This clonotype was observed at least ten times. The chain couples TRBV27 to TRBJ2-3, with 13 nucleotides matching TRBD2. Germline V gene sequence: CDR1 MNHEY, CDR2 SMNVEV (reference sequence). The trim removed 8 bases at V and 3 bases at J, leaving 14 bases unmatched. The CDR3 sequence is 18 residues long. The CDR3 here is CASRKLAGGRIKTDTQYF. The CDR3 DNA reads TGTGCCAGCCGAAAACTAGCGGGAGGGCGAATCAAAACAGATACGCAGTATTTT.

The CDR3 sequence is CASSEGLGNEQFF. CDR3 coding DNA: TGTGCCAGCAGTGAAGGTTTGGGCAATGAGCAGTTCTTC. The chain has TRBV2 and TRBJ2-1, with no clear D. V was shortened by 1 base and J by 6 bases, with 7 bases between the two germline ends. The CDR3 length is 13 residues. Per the germline V gene, CDR1 is SNHLY and CDR2 is FYNNEI.

The rearrangement joins TRBV20-1 to TRBJ2-1; 8 bases fit TRBD2. The germline gives CDR1 DFQATT, CDR2 SNEGSKA (reference sequence). This CDR3 has 15 residues. V shed 8 bases and J 4 bases; nucleotides not matched to a gene: 13. In nucleotides, the CDR3 is TGCAGTTCCGGGGGGGGGACTAGGGGATACAATGAGCAGTTCTTC. Its translation: CSSGGGTRGYNEQFF.

This clonotype was counted many times. The chain joins TRBV6-1 to TRBJ2-7; D possibly matches TRBD1 or TRBD2 (7 bases each). The germline V gene has CDR1 MNHNS and CDR2 SASEGT. V lost 5 bases to trimming and J lost 4 bases, with 15 bases between them. The CDR3 extends over 14 amino acids. The CDR3 DNA reads TGTGCCAGCAGTCTACGACAGGGAGGGTACGAGCAGTACTTC. Residues: CASSLRQGGYEQYF.

The J gene is TRBJ1-1, the V gene TRBV18; 8 bases agree with TRBD1. V was pared by 3 bases and J by 11 bases, with 11 bases of the junction left unmatched. The CDR3 sequence is 14 residues long. CDR1 is KGHSH and CDR2 is LQKENI in the germline V gene. CDR3 residues: CASSPPTTRGLAFF. CDR3 sequence (DNA): TGTGCCAGCTCACCTCCAACGACCAGGGGGCTTGCTTTCTTT.

This clonotype was seen only a few times. CDR3: CASSLGPQNTGELFF. The DNA for the CDR3 is TGTGCCAGCAGTTTAGGGCCGCAGAACACCGGGGAGCTGTTTTTT. The rearrangement joins TRBV12-3 or TRBV12-4 to TRBJ2-2; no clear D gene. Trimming cost V 1 base and J 1 base, with 7 bases left between them. This CDR3 is 15 amino acids long.